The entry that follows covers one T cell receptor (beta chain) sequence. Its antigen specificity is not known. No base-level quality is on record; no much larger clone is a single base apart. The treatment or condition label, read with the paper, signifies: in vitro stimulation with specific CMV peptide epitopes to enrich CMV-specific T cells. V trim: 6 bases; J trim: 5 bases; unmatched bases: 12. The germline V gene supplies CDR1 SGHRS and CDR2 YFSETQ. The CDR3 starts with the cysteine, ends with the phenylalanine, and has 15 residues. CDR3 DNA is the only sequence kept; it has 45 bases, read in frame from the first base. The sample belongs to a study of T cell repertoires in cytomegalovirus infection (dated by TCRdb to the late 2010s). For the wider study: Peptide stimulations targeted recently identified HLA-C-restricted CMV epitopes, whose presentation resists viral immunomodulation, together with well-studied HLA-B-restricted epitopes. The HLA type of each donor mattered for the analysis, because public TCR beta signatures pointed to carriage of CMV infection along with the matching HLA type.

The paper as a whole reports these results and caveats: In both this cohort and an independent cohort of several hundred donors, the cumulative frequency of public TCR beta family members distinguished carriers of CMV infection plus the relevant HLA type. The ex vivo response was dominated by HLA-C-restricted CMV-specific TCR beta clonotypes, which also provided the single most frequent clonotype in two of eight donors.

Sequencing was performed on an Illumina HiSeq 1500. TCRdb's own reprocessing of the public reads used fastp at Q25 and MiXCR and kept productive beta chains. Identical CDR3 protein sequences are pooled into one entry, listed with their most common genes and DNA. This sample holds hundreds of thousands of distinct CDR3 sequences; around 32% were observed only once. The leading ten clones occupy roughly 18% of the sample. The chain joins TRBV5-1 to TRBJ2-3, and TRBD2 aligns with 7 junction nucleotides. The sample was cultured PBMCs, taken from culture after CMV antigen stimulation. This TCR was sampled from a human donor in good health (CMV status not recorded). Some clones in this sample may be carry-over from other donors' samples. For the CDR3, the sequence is CASNLGDYREDTQYF. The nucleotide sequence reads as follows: TGCGCCAGCAACCTCGGGGACTACCGCGAAGATACGCAGTATTTT.